Below, one T cell receptor (beta chain) is given with its context. The antigen remains unidentified. Germline V CDR1 and CDR2: PRHDT, FYEKMQ (reference sequence). The CDR3 runs 13 residues. TCRdb processed the 5' RACE reads again and assigns one entry to each CDR3 protein, with no DNA. In all, the sample yields some 89,000 distinct CDR3 sequences. This sample was taken from a study of monozygotic twins with inflammatory bowel disease. Study-wide results and caveats: Reduced clonotype sharing with other individuals was observed in IBD patients relative to healthy twins, especially with disease activity. What may have added variability to patient repertoires is that immunosuppressive treatments differed.

The material sequenced was blood. The J gene is TRBJ1-5, the V gene TRBV13. This TCR derives from a human donor with ulcerative colitis or Crohn's disease, or a healthy co-twin of an affected twin (not recorded which). The CDR3 region is CASSLGRDQPQHF.